This entry lists 27 T cell receptor beta chains sequenced from one sample in a study of response to subunit inactivated influenza vaccine. TCRdb re-called the RT-PCR reads through MiXCR, storing one row per CDR3 protein. In the table there are under 550,000 distinct CDR3 sequences, about 7.2% of which are singletons. The starting material was PBMCs from blood, obtained 23 to 25 months after vaccination. All receptors derive from a man between 50 and 70 years old who received an inactivated influenza vaccine.

This clonotype was counted at least ten times. CDR3 in DNA: TGTGCCACCAGCAGTCTACCCGGGACGGGGACGAATGAGCAGTTCTTC. Translating it yields CATSSLPGTGTNEQFF. The chain recombines TRBV15 with TRBJ2-1; D might be TRBD1 or TRBD2, each matching 5 bases. Germline CDR1 LNHNV, CDR2 YYDKDF (reference sequence). V lost 3 bases to trimming and J lost 7 bases, with 19 bases between them. The CDR3 contains 16 residues.

A few counts support this clonotype. The chain carries TRBV5-1 and TRBJ2-7; no definite D call. Deletions cut 0 bases from V and 4 bases from J, with 8 bases between. Germline CDR1 and CDR2: SGHRS and YFSETQ. This CDR3 is built from 13 residues. This chain's CDR3 is CASSLEVGYEQYF. CDR3 sequence (DNA): TGCGCCAGCAGCTTGGAGGTCGGGTACGAGCAGTACTTC.

The chain recombines TRBV7-2 with TRBJ1-5; 8 bases match TRBD1. Trimming cost V 5 bases and J 6 bases; bases outside gene matches: 6. CDR3 length: 14 residues. Looked up from germline, CDR1 is SGHTA and CDR2 is FQGNSA. CDR3 sequence: CASSTTDRVQPQHF. CDR3 nucleotides: TGTGCCAGCAGCACTACGGACAGGGTTCAGCCCCAGCATTTT.

This clonotype was seen repeatedly, ten times or more. The V and J genes are TRBV7-3 and TRBJ2-2; D gene uncertain. The CDR3 length is 15 residues. Per the germline V gene, CDR1 is SGHTA and CDR2 is FQGTGA. Trimming pared 7 bases from V and 0 bases from J, leaving 12 bases between. DNA for the CDR3: TGTGCCAGCAAAATAGACCCCGCGAACACCGGGGAGCTGTTTTTT. It encodes CASKIDPANTGELFF.

This clonotype appeared a few times. CDR3 region: CASSIGTGVRDEQYF. In DNA form, the CDR3 reads TGTGCCAGTAGTATTGGGACAGGGGTCAGGGACGAGCAGTACTTC. The rearrangement links TRBV19 to TRBJ2-7; 10 nucleotides agree with TRBD1. Germline lookup yields CDR1 LNHDA and CDR2 SQIVND (reference sequence). The CDR3 loop spans 15 amino acids. The J segment lost 5 bases and the V segment lost 3 bases, leaving 7 bases of the junction unmatched.

The V gene is TRBV29-1, the J gene TRBJ2-7, with D perhaps matching TRBD1 (5 bases). CDR1 is SQVTM, CDR2 ANQGSEA, per germline. V lost 5 bases, J lost 0 bases, and 8 bases lay in between. The CDR3 totals 12 residues. In DNA form, the CDR3 reads TGCAGCGTTAGACAGAGCTCCTACGAGCAGTACTTC. Translation: CSVRQSSYEQYF.

The J gene is TRBJ2-6, the V gene TRBV7-3; tentative D call: TRBD1 (6 bases). V shed 4 bases and J shed 2 bases, with 12 bases lying between them. Germline assignment: CDR1 SGHTA and CDR2 FQGTGA. CDR3 length: 16 amino acids. The CDR3 DNA follows: TGTGCCAGCAGCTCCCACAGGGACACTGGGGCCAACGTCCTGACTTTC. Translated: CASSSHRDTGANVLTF.

This clonotype showed up many times. The V call is TRBV7-3, the J call TRBJ2-3; D tentatively fits TRBD1 or TRBD2 (5 bases each). V lost 5 bases, J lost 3 bases, and 15 bases lay in between. CDR1 is SGHTA and CDR2 is FQGTGA in the germline V gene. The CDR3 spans 15 residues. CDR3 in DNA: TGTGCCAGCAGCGTCTTGGGGGATTCGACAGATACGCAGTATTTT. It is translated as CASSVLGDSTDTQYF.

The table lists this clonotype with a count of one. The J gene is TRBJ2-1, the V gene TRBV6-2 or TRBV6-3, with a possible D match to TRBD2 (6 bases). Trimming took off 0 bases at V and 9 bases at J, with 15 bases between the two ends. This CDR3 comprises 15 residues. Germline V CDR1 and CDR2: MNHEY, SVGEGT. CDR3 region: CASSYSRGTLGEQFF. The CDR3 DNA sequence: TGTGCCAGCAGTTACTCACGCGGGACTTTGGGTGAGCAGTTCTTC.

This clonotype was detected a few times. The chain is built from TRBV5-1 and TRBJ2-1; 11 bases are shared with TRBD2. The germline V gene encodes CDR1 SGHRS and CDR2 YFSETQ. The junction had 9 bases not matched to a gene; V was cut back by 4 bases and J by 6 bases. The length of the CDR3 is 16 residues. This CDR3 is CASSPIGTSGRNEQFF. CDR3 sequence (DNA): TGCGCCAGCAGCCCGATCGGGACTAGCGGTCGCAATGAGCAGTTCTTC.

The sample holds many counts of this clonotype. The rearrangement joins TRBV3-1 to TRBJ1-3, with D maybe TRBD1 (6 bases). The CDR3 loop spans 14 amino acids. Trimming stripped 4 bases from V and 5 bases from J, with 12 bases between. CDR1 and CDR2 (germline): LGHDT, YNNKEL (reference sequence). The CDR3 region has the DNA TGTGCCAGCAGCCCCACAGGGTTAAGAAACACCATATATTTT. It is translated as CASSPTGLRNTIYF.

This clonotype was observed a handful of times. The J gene is TRBJ2-5, the V gene TRBV12-3 or TRBV12-4, with 9 bases identical to TRBD1. CDR3 size: 16 residues. V shed 2 bases, J shed 2 bases, and the junction held 6 bases outside the gene matches. The CDR3 sequence: CASSLIQGARQETQYF. CDR3 DNA: TGTGCCAGCAGTTTAATACAGGGGGCCAGGCAAGAGACCCAGTACTTC.

The genes are TRBV7-9 and TRBJ1-4; 7 bases match TRBD1. The CDR3 totals 17 residues. V gave up 5 bases and J gave up 7 bases; unmatched junction bases: 16. Germline V lookup: CDR1 SEHNR, CDR2 FQNEAQ (reference sequence). The CDR3 region is CASSPRDSAGFGEKLFF. For the CDR3, the DNA is TGTGCCAGCAGCCCCCGGGACAGCGCGGGCTTTGGTGAAAAACTGTTTTTT.

The table lists this clonotype with many counts. For the CDR3, the DNA is TGTGCCAGCAGCCCGCGGGCTGGGGCCAACGTCCTGACTTTC. Encoded protein: CASSPRAGANVLTF. J is TRBJ2-6 and V is TRBV7-9; possibly TRBD2 for D (5 bases). Trimming took 5 bases from V and 2 from J, leaving 7 bases between them. The CDR3 runs to 14 residues. Germline CDR1 and CDR2: SEHNR and FQNEAQ (reference sequence).

This clonotype showed up many times. The V call is TRBV20-1, the J call TRBJ2-3, with 10 bases fitting TRBD2. V trimming: 1 base; J trimming: 6 bases; junction bases outside the gene matches: 10. CDR3 length: 16 residues. Germline lookup yields CDR1 DFQATT and CDR2 SNEGSKA (reference sequence). The CDR3 DNA is TGCAGTGCTAGAGGGACTAGCGGCCAACTACGGGATACGCAGTATTTT. Amino acid sequence: CSARGTSGQLRDTQYF.

On this clonotype itself: Its ends do not fully match the called genes, so a read error is possible. V gene TRBV13 combines with J gene TRBJ2-1; D uncertain. The length of the CDR3 is 16 residues. Looked up from germline, CDR1 is PRHDT and CDR2 is FYEKMQ (reference sequence). CDR3 in DNA: TGTGTCAGCAGCTTAAGCCCCGCGGCCAAGGTCGGTGAGCAGTTCTTC. This gives the protein CVSSLSPAAKVGEQFF.

In this sample, this clonotype turned up a few times. The gene calls are TRBV15 and TRBJ1-6; no definite D call. Per germline, CDR1 LNHNV and CDR2 YYDKDF (reference sequence). V dropped 0 bases and J dropped 9 bases, with 6 bases sitting between them. The CDR3 is 13 residues long. This CDR3 reads CATSRDPGSPLHF. The CDR3 DNA sequence: TGTGCCACCAGCAGAGATCCGGGTTCACCCCTCCACTTT.

In this sample, this clonotype turned up many times. The rearrangement uses TRBV11-2 and TRBJ2-1; 7 nucleotides align to TRBD1. V was clipped by 1 base and J by 4 bases; unmatched bases: 13. This CDR3 contains 18 residues. Germline values: CDR1 SGHAT, CDR2 FQNNGV. The CDR3 protein is CASSLVGVDRKRYNEQFF. The CDR3 DNA follows: TGTGCCAGCAGCTTAGTTGGGGTGGACAGGAAGAGATACAATGAGCAGTTCTTC.

There are many counts of this clonotype. The V call is TRBV5-1, the J call TRBJ2-7; no reliable D call. The CDR3 is 13 residues long. In germline, CDR1 is SGHRS, CDR2 YFSETQ. V was clipped by 5 bases and J by 2 bases, with 11 bases between them. This CDR3 reads CASRFEDPYEQYF. In nucleotides, the CDR3 is TGCGCCAGCAGATTCGAGGATCCCTACGAGCAGTACTTC.

The sample holds a few counts of this clonotype. This chain connects TRBV5-6 to TRBJ1-2; D gene ambiguous. Germline CDR1 and CDR2: SGHDT and YYEEEE. V lost 2 bases, J lost 9 bases, and 17 bases lay in between. The CDR3 length is 14 residues. CDR3 nucleotide sequence: TGTGCCAGCAGCTTCGGCAGAACGGATCTAAGCTACACCTTC. Protein: CASSFGRTDLSYTF.

At least ten counts were recorded for this clonotype. The CDR3 DNA is TGTGCCAGCACCCGGACTAGCTACAAGGGCGGGGAGCTGTTTTTT. Its translation is CASTRTSYKGGELFF. This chain links TRBV28 with TRBJ2-2, with 8 bases matching TRBD2. Germline CDR1 and CDR2: MDHEN and SYDVKM. J gave up 7 bases and V 7 bases, and 11 bases lay outside the gene matches. The CDR3 spans 15 residues.

In this sample, this clonotype turned up many times. J is TRBJ1-6 and V is TRBV6-1; D is perhaps TRBD1 (6 bases). This CDR3 contains 16 residues. V was trimmed by 6 bases and J by 0 bases, leaving 12 bases between them. Germline V CDR1 and CDR2: MNHNS, SASEGT. The CDR3 spells CASRTGISSYNSPLHF. The CDR3 DNA reads TGTGCCAGCAGAACAGGGATTAGCTCCTATAATTCACCCCTCCACTTT.

This clonotype was observed a handful of times. The V call is TRBV20-1, the J call TRBJ2-1; the D gene is possibly TRBD2 (5 bases). The germline V gene has CDR1 DFQATT and CDR2 SNEGSKA (reference sequence). The ends were cut back, 1 base at V and 6 bases at J, with 10 bases in the middle. This CDR3 is 13 amino acids long. CDR3: CSARGTPLNEQFF. The CDR3 bases are TGCAGTGCTAGAGGGACTCCGCTCAATGAGCAGTTCTTC.

This chain uses TRBV23-1 with TRBJ1-1, with D uncertain. TRBV23-1 is annotated as an ORF whose role is uncertain. V lost 2 bases and J lost 7, with 11 bases in between. CDR3 size: 13 residues. The CDR3 DNA reads TGCGCCAGCAGTCAACCCTCGCCCCATGAAGCTTTCTTT. Amino acids: CASSQPSPHEAFF.

The chain combines TRBV2 with TRBJ2-3; possible D gene TRBD1, 6 bases. This CDR3 region has 17 residues. The germline gives CDR1 SNHLY, CDR2 FYNNEI. The ends were cut back, 4 bases at V and 5 bases at J, with 22 bases in the middle. The CDR3 bases are TGTGCCAGCAGTGCTCCGGCCGGGACACATCACAGAGATACGCAGTATTTT. Translating gives CASSAPAGTHHRDTQYF.

This clonotype was seen at least ten times. This sequence joins TRBV5-1 and TRBJ2-5; D is uncertain. Germline V CDR1 and CDR2: SGHRS, YFSETQ. The CDR3 is 14 amino acids. Trimming took off 6 bases at V and 5 bases at J, with 17 bases between the two ends. CDR3 nucleotides: TGCGCCAGCACCGTGCTGGGAAGTCGGGAGACCCAGTACTTC. Protein product: CASTVLGSRETQYF.

This clonotype has ten or more counts. The gene calls are TRBV10-3 and TRBJ2-5; D is perhaps TRBD1 (6 bases). V dropped 7 bases and J dropped 3 bases, with 15 bases sitting between them. The germline V gene has CDR1 ENHRY and CDR2 SYGVKD. The CDR3 runs 14 residues. The CDR3 region has the DNA TGTGCCATCACCTCCCAGGGGTCGGAAGAGACCCAGTACTTC. Its protein product is CAITSQGSEETQYF.